These 11 T cell receptor beta chains originate from one sample sequenced in a study of cytomegalovirus exposure and HLA in healthy donors. Profiled with immunoSEQ multiplex PCR; TCRdb holds only in-frame clones, not every one. Here the sample spans approximately 200,000 clones, about 93% being singletons. Sequencing input: PBMCs. Receptors were obtained from a woman between 18 and 29 years old in good health and CMV-seronegative.

The gene calls are TRBV28 and TRBJ2-1, with 7 bases lining up with TRBD2. Trimming cost V 3 bases and J 4 bases; bases outside gene matches: 3. In germline, CDR1 is MDHEN, CDR2 SYDVKM. This CDR3 comprises 14 residues. The CDR3 bases are TGTGCCAGCAGTTTCTTAGCGGGTTACAATGAGCAGTTCTTC. Translating it yields CASSFLAGYNEQFF.

The genes are TRBV6-1 and TRBJ1-5, with 10 bases lining up with TRBD1. V shed 1 base, J shed 9 bases, and the junction held 3 bases outside the gene matches. Per the germline V gene, CDR1 is MNHNS and CDR2 is SASEGT. The CDR3 spans 14 residues. The CDR3 DNA follows: TGTGCCAGCAGTGAAGGGACAGGGGGAACGCCCCAGCATTTT. It translates to CASSEGTGGTPQHF.

In its sample, this clone was seen once. The chain recombines TRBV5-1 with TRBJ1-2; a possible D gene is TRBD1 (5 bases). The CDR3 spans 18 residues. The germline V gene has CDR1 SGHRS and CDR2 YFSETQ. V lost 0 bases to trimming and J lost 4 bases, with 22 bases between them. For the CDR3, the DNA is TGCGCCAGCAGCTTGGATATGGCTACGGGGGTCCTTCGCTATGGCTACACCTTC. This sequence encodes CASSLDMATGVLRYGYTF.

The chain is built from TRBV7-9 and TRBJ2-5; 13 nucleotides agree with TRBD2. Looked up from germline, CDR1 is SEHNR and CDR2 is FQNEAQ (reference sequence). The V segment lost 5 bases and the J segment 10 bases; nucleotides outside the gene matches: 4. The CDR3 loop spans 13 amino acids. Here the CDR3 reads CASSLGTSGNQYF. The CDR3, as DNA: TGTGCCAGCAGCCTAGGGACTAGCGGGAACCAGTACTTC.

This clone was counted a single time. V usage is TRBV2 and J usage is TRBJ2-1; the D gene is possibly TRBD2 (6 bases). In germline, CDR1 is SNHLY, CDR2 FYNNEI. This CDR3 has 13 residues. The V gene lost 7 bases and the J gene lost 7 bases, with 14 bases spanning the gap. CDR3 nucleotide sequence: TGTGCCAGCACAGCGGAGGGCGGAAATGAGCAGTTCTTC. Translated: CASTAEGGNEQFF.

V gene TRBV30 combines with J gene TRBJ1-5; D uncertain. The CDR3 is made up of 17 amino acids. V was shortened by 2 bases and J by 2 bases, with 19 bases between the two germline ends. Germline values: CDR1 GTSNPN, CDR2 SVGIG (reference sequence). CDR3 loop: CAWSSARGYGGNQPQHF. The CDR3 DNA follows: TGTGCCTGGAGTTCTGCCCGGGGTTACGGGGGCAATCAGCCCCAGCATTTT.

The J gene is TRBJ1-2, the V gene TRBV7-2; D might be TRBD1 (5 bases). This CDR3 has 12 residues. Germline CDR1 is SGHTA and CDR2 is FQGNSA. V lost 5 bases, J lost 3 bases, and 7 bases lay in between. Here the CDR3 DNA reads TGTGCCAGCAGCGGGGGGTACTATGGCTACACCTTC. Protein: CASSGGYYGYTF.

The CDR3 DNA follows: TGTGCCAGCAGCCCGCGGGTTGTGACTAACTATGGCTACACCTTC. Translating gives CASSPRVVTNYGYTF. This sequence joins TRBV7-2 and TRBJ1-2; D gene uncertain. This CDR3 is 15 amino acids long. Germline V gene lookup returns CDR1 SGHTA and CDR2 FQGNSA. The ends were cut back, 5 bases at V and 0 bases at J, with 13 bases in the middle. The entire variable domain, with the rest obtained from reference TRBV7-2 and TRBJ1-2, is as follows: GAGVSQSPSNKVTEKGKDVELRCDPISGHTALYWYRQSLGQGLEFLIYFQGNSAPDKSGLPSDRFSAERTGGSVSTLTIQRTQQEDSAVYLCASSPRVVTNYGYTFGSGTRLTVV.

The chain employs TRBV27 and TRBJ2-3, with 8 bases lining up with TRBD2. V gave up 6 bases and J gave up 6 bases; unmatched junction bases: 2. The CDR3 has 12 amino acids. Germline CDR1 is MNHEY and CDR2 is SMNVEV (reference sequence). The DNA for the CDR3 is TGTGCCAGCAGAGCGGGAGCCGATACGCAGTATTTT. Its translation: CASRAGADTQYF.

This clone was seen once. CDR3 coding DNA: TGTGCCAGCAGTGATTGGACAGGGGGCGAACACACTGAAGCTTTCTTT. Translating gives CASSDWTGGEHTEAFF. This sequence joins TRBV2 and TRBJ1-1; 11 nucleotides agree with TRBD1. J was trimmed by 3 bases and V by 3 bases; bases with no gene match: 6. Germline V CDR1 and CDR2: SNHLY, FYNNEI. This CDR3 comprises 16 residues.

This chain joins TRBV7-3 and TRBJ1-6; 9 positions agree with TRBD1. Trimming at V came to 4 bases and at J to 7 bases, leaving 2 bases not matched to a gene. The CDR3 is 14 residues long. Germline CDR1 SGHTA, CDR2 FQGTGA. CDR3 amino acids: CASSSTGGNSPLHF. The DNA for the CDR3 is TGTGCCAGCAGCTCGACAGGGGGGAATTCACCCCTCCACTTT.